Sequencing of this T cell receptor beta chain was carried out in a study of beta chain features in type 1 diabetes. Sequenced material consisted of expressed TCRB transcripts (all of the isolated RNA was reverse transcribed). The table came from immunoSEQ multiplex PCR; TCRdb's copy has only in-frame clones and leaves some out. The sample holds about 250,000 clones, 13% to 15% seen once. The V gene end was trimmed by 5 bases and the J gene end by 1 base; junction bases not matched to a gene: 3. Germline loops: CDR1 SGHAT, CDR2 FQNNGV. The CDR3 has 16 amino acids. The TCR comes from a middle-aged woman in good health. The sequencing sample was made of naive CD4+ T cells from blood. The chain uses TRBV11-2 and TRBJ2-5; TRBD2 matches 14 bases. CDR3 sequence: CASSTGLAGVQETQYF. In nucleotides, the CDR3 is TGTGCCAGCAGCACGGGACTAGCGGGGGTCCAAGAGACCCAGTACTTC.